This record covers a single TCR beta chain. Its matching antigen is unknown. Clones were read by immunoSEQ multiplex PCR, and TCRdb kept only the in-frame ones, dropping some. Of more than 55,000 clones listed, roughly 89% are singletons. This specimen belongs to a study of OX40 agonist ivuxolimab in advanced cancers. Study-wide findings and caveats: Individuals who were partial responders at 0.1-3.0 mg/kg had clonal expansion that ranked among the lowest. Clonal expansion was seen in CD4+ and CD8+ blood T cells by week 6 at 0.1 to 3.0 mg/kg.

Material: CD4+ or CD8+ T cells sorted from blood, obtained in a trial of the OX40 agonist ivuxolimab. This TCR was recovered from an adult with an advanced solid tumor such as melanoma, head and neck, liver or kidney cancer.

The CDR3 sequence: CASSEVLRQGSGANVLTF. The DNA for the CDR3 is TGTGCCAGCAGTGAAGTCCTCAGACAGGGCTCTGGGGCCAACGTCCTGACTTTC. The J gene is TRBJ2-6, the V gene TRBV6-1, with TRBD1 matching over 7 bases. Trimming removed 1 base from V and 0 bases from J; junction bases left unmatched: 6. The germline gives CDR1 MNHNS, CDR2 SASEGT. The length of the CDR3 is 18 residues.